Sequencing of this T cell receptor beta chain was carried out in a study of T-cell memory formation after mild COVID-19. Findings of the study overall: Some responding clones appeared in pre-infection memory, suggesting cross-reactive memory joined.

The authors produced TCR alpha and TCR beta cDNA libraries with sample barcodes and UMIs by 5'RACE using constant-segment primers. A single record per CDR3 protein comes from TCRdb applying MiXCR to the 5' RACE reads. The repertoire holds over 500,000 distinct CDR3 sequences, with about 18% as singletons. Per germline, CDR1 SGDLS and CDR2 YYNGEE. CDR3 length equals 14 residues. V lost 1 base, J lost 0 bases, and 0 bases stayed unmatched. This clonotype was seen only a few times. Its antigen is not identified. The source is an adult woman who had mild COVID-19 (a few samples of this study predate the infection). Cell type and time point are not known. Sequenced material: PBMCs or a T cell subset sorted from them (not recorded which). V gene TRBV9 combines with J gene TRBJ2-7, with 8 positions matching TRBD1. CDR3 in amino acids: CASSVQGASYEQYF. The DNA for the CDR3 is TGTGCCAGCAGCGTACAGGGGGCCTCCTACGAGCAGTACTTC.